Sequencing of this T cell receptor beta chain was carried out in a study of early T cells in non-severe SARS-CoV-2 infection. Study-wide background: Sequencing targeted bulk RNA from unsorted whole blood, leaving chains unpaired.

Whole-study findings and limits: CD4 and private specificities were missed by VDJdb matching, which favored anti-spike CD8 responses.

Unique molecular identifiers tagged individual cDNA molecules. MiXCR, applied by TCRdb to the 5' RACE reads, yields one record per CDR3 protein. The table lists around 62,000 distinct CDR3 sequences, 9.5% to 15% of them singletons, with under 4% in the top ten. At least ten counts were recorded for this clonotype. Its antigen remains unidentified. Per germline, CDR1 SGHAT and CDR2 FQNNGV. The CDR3 is 15 amino acids. Trimming took 4 bases from V and 0 from J, leaving 10 bases between them. The sequenced sample was whole blood. The chain employs TRBV11-2 and TRBJ2-1; no clear D gene. The source of this sequence is an adult who was a healthcare worker with PCR-confirmed SARS-CoV-2 infection or an uninfected control (not recorded which). The CDR3 region is CASSSTRSSYNEQFF. CDR3 DNA sequence: TGTGCCAGCAGCTCGACTCGGAGCTCCTACAATGAGCAGTTCTTC.